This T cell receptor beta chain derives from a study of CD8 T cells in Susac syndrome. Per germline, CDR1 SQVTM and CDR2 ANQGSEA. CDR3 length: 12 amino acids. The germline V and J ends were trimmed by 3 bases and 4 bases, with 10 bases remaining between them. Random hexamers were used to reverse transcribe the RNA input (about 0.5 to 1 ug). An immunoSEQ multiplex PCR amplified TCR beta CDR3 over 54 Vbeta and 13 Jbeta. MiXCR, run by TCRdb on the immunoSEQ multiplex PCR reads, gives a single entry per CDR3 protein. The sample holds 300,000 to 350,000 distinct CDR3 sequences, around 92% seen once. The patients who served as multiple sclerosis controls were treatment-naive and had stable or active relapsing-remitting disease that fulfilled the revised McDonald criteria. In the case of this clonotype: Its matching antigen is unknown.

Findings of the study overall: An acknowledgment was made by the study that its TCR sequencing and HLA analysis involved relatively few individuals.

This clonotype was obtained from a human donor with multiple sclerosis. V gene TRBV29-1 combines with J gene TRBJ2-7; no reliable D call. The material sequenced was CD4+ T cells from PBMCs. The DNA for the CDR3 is TGCAGCGTTGAGAACAGCCCGTACGAGCAGTACTTC. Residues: CSVENSPYEQYF.